Shown below are 22 T cell receptor beta chains from a single sample sequenced in a study of STAT3 mutations in large granular lymphocyte leukemia. The study's findings and limits: At least one immunodominant TCR beta clonotype appeared in every T-cell large granular lymphocyte leukemia patient.

Measured with immunoSEQ multiplex PCR; TCRdb has only the in-frame clones, and not every one. The repertoire includes about 39,000 clones, roughly 77% of them detected once, and roughly 0.4% sits in the top ten. For these TCRs, the target antigens are not known. Sequencing was done on a sample of PBMCs. The receptors derive from a human donor with T large granular lymphocyte leukemia. Some clones in this sample may be carry-over from other donors' samples.

This clone was detected once. This sequence joins TRBV28 and TRBJ2-7; 9 bases map to TRBD1. The CDR3 length is 14 residues. Looked up from germline, CDR1 is MDHEN and CDR2 is SYDVKM. V was pared by 4 bases and J by 2 bases, with 3 bases of the junction left unmatched. The CDR3 reads CASSSRDRAYEQYV. The CDR3 nucleotides read TGTGCCAGCAGTTCTCGGGACAGGGCCTACGAGCAGTACGTC.

This chain uses TRBV7-7 with TRBJ2-3; unclear D gene. Germline CDR1 SSHAT, CDR2 FNYEAQ (reference sequence). The CDR3 runs to 15 residues. Trimming removed 7 bases at V and 0 bases at J, with 14 bases between. CDR3 nucleotides: TGTGCCAGCACTCCTCTGGCGAGTAGCACAGATACGCAGTATTTT. Encoded protein: CASTPLASSTDTQYF.

This clone showed up just a few times. This chain joins TRBV27 and TRBJ2-7; perhaps TRBD1 as D (6 bases). Trimming cost V 0 bases and J 3 bases, with 9 bases left between them. This CDR3 has 14 residues. Germline V gene sequence: CDR1 MNHEY, CDR2 SMNVEV (reference sequence). CDR3 nucleotides: TGTGCCAGCAGTTTATCCCCCAGGGGCTACGAGCAGTACTTC. This encodes CASSLSPRGYEQYF.

The chain joins TRBV7-9 to TRBJ1-2; TRBD1 matches at 7 bases. The CDR3 has 13 residues. The germline V gene encodes CDR1 SEHNR and CDR2 FQNEAQ (reference sequence). Trimming cost V 1 base and J 5 bases; bases outside gene matches: 1. CDR3 in amino acids: CASSLGQGYGYTF. The DNA of the CDR3 is TGTGCCAGCAGCTTAGGACAGGGTTATGGCTACACCTTC.

This clone has more than one count but fewer than ten. The rearrangement joins TRBV11-2 to TRBJ1-6; D may be TRBD1 (5 bases). The V and J ends lost 5 bases and 2 bases respectively, with 10 bases between them. This CDR3 comprises 15 residues. Germline lookup yields CDR1 SGHAT and CDR2 FQNNGV. In nucleotides, the CDR3 is TGTGCCAGCAGCCCGAGGGGAACCTATAATTCACCCCTCCACTTT. Amino acids: CASSPRGTYNSPLHF.

V is TRBV4-1 and J is TRBJ1-2; 10 bases line up with TRBD1. CDR1 is MGHRA and CDR2 is YSYEKL in the germline V gene. Losses at the gene ends were 2 bases for V and 2 bases for J; bases not matched to a gene: 20. The CDR3 runs 21 residues. CDR3 loop: CASSQTPWWRDRGEKNYGYTF. CDR3 bases: TGCGCCAGCAGCCAAACTCCTTGGTGGAGGGACAGGGGCGAAAAGAACTATGGCTACACCTTC.

The chain carries TRBV5-4 and TRBJ2-5; 10 bases fit TRBD1. Per the germline V gene, CDR1 is SGHNT and CDR2 is YYREEE (reference sequence). The CDR3 covers 14 residues. Trimming at V came to 5 bases and at J to 5 bases, leaving 6 bases not matched to a gene. CDR3 in amino acids: CASSRQGASETQYF. CDR3 in DNA: TGTGCCAGCAGTAGACAGGGGGCGAGTGAGACCCAGTACTTC.

The chain carries TRBV14 and TRBJ2-7; D gene unclear. V lost 1 base and J lost 3, with 7 bases in between. Germline CDR1 and CDR2: SGHDN and FVKESK. This CDR3 region has 13 residues. The CDR3 bases are TGTGCCAGCAGCCAAGTACGTTTCTACGAGCAGTACGTC. It is translated as CASSQVRFYEQYV.

This chain links TRBV7-2 with TRBJ2-7; 11 bases map to TRBD1. The germline gives CDR1 SGHTA, CDR2 FQGNSA. The CDR3 has 15 amino acids. J gave up 3 bases and V 4 bases, and 5 bases lay outside the gene matches. CDR3 nucleotide sequence: TGTGCCAGCAGCTGGAGGACAGGGGGCAACTACGAGCAGTACTTC. Protein: CASSWRTGGNYEQYF.

The chain recombines TRBV13 with TRBJ2-2; D unresolved. V was cut by 7 bases and J by 5 bases, with 11 bases left in between. CDR1 is PRHDT and CDR2 is FYEKMQ in the germline V gene (reference sequence). CDR3 length equals 13 residues. This CDR3 is CASTKESTGELFF. DNA of the CDR3: TGTGCCAGCACTAAAGAGAGTACCGGGGAGCTGTTTTTT.

This clone was seen a handful of times. The rearrangement links TRBV4-1 to TRBJ1-2; weak D call: TRBD1 (6 bases). The CDR3 length is 16 residues. Germline assignment: CDR1 MGHRA and CDR2 YSYEKL. V was cut by 5 bases and J by 2 bases, with 18 bases left in between. The CDR3 sequence: CASSSGRLTGNYGYTF. DNA of the CDR3: TGCGCCAGCAGCTCAGGGAGGTTGACAGGAAACTATGGCTACACCTTC.

The chain uses TRBV7-9 and TRBJ1-6; D gene ambiguous. There are 17 residues in the CDR3. V lost 4 bases to trimming and J lost 0 bases, with 13 bases between them. From germline, CDR1 is SEHNR and CDR2 FQNEAQ (reference sequence). The CDR3 DNA sequence: TGTGCCAGCAGCTCCGCGATGGGAAGCTCCTATAATTCACCCCTCCACTTT. It encodes CASSSAMGSSYNSPLHF. The whole variable domain, remainder taken from reference TRBV7-9 and TRBJ1-6, is DTGVSQNPRHKITKRGQNVTFRCDPISEHNRLYWYRQTLGQGPEFLTYFQNEAQLEKSRLLSDRFSAERPKGSFSTLEIQRTEQGDSAMYLCASSSAMGSSYNSPLHFGNGTRLTVT.

This rearrangement joins TRBV6-5 to TRBJ1-2, with TRBD1 identical over 8 bases. V lost 4 bases to trimming and J lost 3 bases; unmatched junction nucleotides: 7. This CDR3 has 15 amino acids. From germline, CDR1 is MNHEY and CDR2 SVGAGI. The CDR3 region is CASSFPRTGHYGYTF. The CDR3, as DNA: TGTGCCAGCAGTTTTCCTCGGACAGGGCACTATGGCTACACCTTC.

The chain joins TRBV18 to TRBJ2-2; D possibly corresponds to TRBD2 (5 bases). V was shortened by 2 bases and J by 6 bases, with 10 bases between the two germline ends. The CDR3 covers 14 residues. The germline V gene encodes CDR1 KGHSH and CDR2 LQKENI. CDR3 DNA: TGTGCCAGCTCACCATTGTCGGGGTCCGGGGAGCTGTTTTTT. Its protein product is CASSPLSGSGELFF.

The chain is built from TRBV29-1 and TRBJ2-1; D uncertain. The CDR3 runs 13 residues. Trimming cost V 4 bases and J 4 bases, with 11 bases left between them. Germline V gives CDR1 SQVTM, CDR2 ANQGSEA. CDR3 amino acids: CSVGGRQYNEQFF. CDR3 DNA: TGCAGCGTTGGAGGCAGGCAGTACAATGAGCAGTTCTTC.

The CDR3: CASSPPAPADTQYF. In nucleotides, the CDR3 is TGTGCCAGCTCACCACCTGCGCCGGCAGATACGCAGTATTTT. The chain couples TRBV18 to TRBJ2-3; D is ambiguous. V was shortened by 0 bases and J by 4 bases, with 8 bases between the two germline ends. CDR3 length equals 14 residues. Germline-derived CDR1 and CDR2 are KGHSH and LQKENI.

Written as DNA, the CDR3 is TGTGCCATCAGTGTTGGGGTGACAGGGGGGACAGATACGCAGTATTTT. Protein product: CAISVGVTGGTDTQYF. This sequence joins TRBV10-3 and TRBJ2-3, with TRBD1 identical over 9 bases. V gave up 4 bases and J gave up 3 bases; unmatched junction bases: 8. The CDR3 totals 16 residues. Germline V gene data show CDR1 as ENHRY and CDR2 as SYGVKD.

V is TRBV30 and J is TRBJ1-5; possible D gene TRBD1, 6 bases. CDR3 size: 13 residues. Germline V gene data show CDR1 as GTSNPN and CDR2 as SVGIG (reference sequence). The V and J ends lost 1 base and 5 bases respectively, with 9 bases between them. For the CDR3, the DNA is TGTGCCTGGAGTGAGGCAGGGGATCAGCCCCAGCATTTT. The encoded protein is CAWSEAGDQPQHF.

This clone was seen a few times. The chain has TRBV7-8 and TRBJ2-3, with TRBD1 matching over 10 bases. CDR3 length equals 15 residues. V lost 2 bases to trimming and J lost 6 bases; unmatched junction nucleotides: 5. Germline CDR1 reads SGHVS; CDR2 reads FQNEAQ. The CDR3: CASSLTPGQGDTQYF. The DNA for the CDR3 is TGTGCCAGCAGCTTAACTCCGGGACAGGGGGATACGCAGTATTTT.

DNA of the CDR3: TGTGCCAGCAGTTATAGTACGGACGCCTACGAGCAGTACTTC. This translates into CASSYSTDAYEQYF. The gene calls are TRBV6-5 and TRBJ2-7; D unclear. Germline V gene data show CDR1 as MNHEY and CDR2 as SVGAGI. This CDR3 spans 14 amino acids. Trimming removed 3 bases from V and 2 bases from J, with 11 bases in between.

As DNA, the CDR3 is TGTGCCAGCGGGGGGGCCGCGGGCTACACAGATACGCAGTATTTT. Encoded protein: CASGGAAGYTDTQYF. The chain couples TRBV19 to TRBJ2-3; 8 bases are a match to TRBD2. Trimming removed 9 bases from V and 2 bases from J; junction bases left unmatched: 10. Germline CDR1 and CDR2: LNHDA and SQIVND (reference sequence). This CDR3 has 15 residues.

The chain has TRBV6-6 and TRBJ2-5; 7 nucleotides agree with TRBD1. Per the germline V gene, CDR1 is MNHNY and CDR2 is SVGAGI (reference sequence). V shed 5 bases and J 4 bases; nucleotides not matched to a gene: 7. The CDR3 spans 14 residues. CDR3: CASSLLDRRETQYF. Here the CDR3 DNA reads TGTGCCAGCAGTCTTCTGGACAGGAGAGAGACCCAGTACTTC.